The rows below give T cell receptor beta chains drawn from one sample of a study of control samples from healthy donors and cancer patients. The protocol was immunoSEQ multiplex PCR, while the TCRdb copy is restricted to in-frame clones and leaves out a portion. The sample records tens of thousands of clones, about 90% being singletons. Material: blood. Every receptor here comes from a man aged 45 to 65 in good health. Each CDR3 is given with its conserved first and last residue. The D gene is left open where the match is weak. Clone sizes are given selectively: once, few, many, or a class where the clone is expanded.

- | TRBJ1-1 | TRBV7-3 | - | CASSLDSMNTEAFF | TGTGCCAGCAGCTTAGACAGCATGAACACTGAAGCTTTCTTT
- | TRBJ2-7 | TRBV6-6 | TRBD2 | CASSPTAGGSYEQYF | TGTGCCAGCAGCCCCACAGCGGGGGGAAGCTACGAGCAGTACTTC
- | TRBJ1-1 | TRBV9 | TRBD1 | CASSLRPGQGSDTEAFF | TGTGCCAGCAGCCTTCGACCGGGACAGGGCTCGGACACTGAAGCTTTCTTT
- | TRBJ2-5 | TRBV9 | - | CASSRGAGEWAQYF | TGTGCCAGCAGCCGGGGGGCCGGTGAATGGGCCCAGTACTTC
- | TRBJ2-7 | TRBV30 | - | CAWSDRNEQYF | TGTGCCTGGAGTGACAGGAACGAGCAGTACTTC
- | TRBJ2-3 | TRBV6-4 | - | CASRGISTDTQYF | TGTGCCAGCAGAGGGATTAGCACAGATACGCAGTATTTT
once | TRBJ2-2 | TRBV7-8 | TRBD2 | CASSPGQRGNGELFF | TGTGCCAGCAGCCCCGGCCAGCGGGGGAACGGGGAGCTGTTTTTT
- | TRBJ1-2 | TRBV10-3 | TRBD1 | CAISETGGAENGYTF | TGTGCCATCAGTGAAACAGGGGGCGCCGAGAATGGCTACACCTTC
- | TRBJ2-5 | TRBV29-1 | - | CSLQGGGETQYF | TGCAGCTTACAGGGGGGGGGAGAGACCCAGTACTTC
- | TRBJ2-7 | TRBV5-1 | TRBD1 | CASSQPGQPYEQYF | TGCGCCAGCAGCCAACCGGGACAGCCCTACGAGCAGTACTTC
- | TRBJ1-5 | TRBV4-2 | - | CASSQEAGINQPQHF | TGTGCCAGCAGCCAAGAAGCAGGTATCAATCAGCCCCAGCATTTT
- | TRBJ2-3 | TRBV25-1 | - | CASSQFDWDTQYF | TGTGCCAGCAGTCAATTTGATTGGGATACGCAGTATTTT
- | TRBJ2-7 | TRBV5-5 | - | CASSTRGAVNEQYF | TGTGCCAGCAGCACCAGAGGGGCGGTGAACGAGCAGTACTTC
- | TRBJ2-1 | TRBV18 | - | CASSNSSYNEQFF | TGTGCCAGCTCCAATAGCTCCTACAATGAGCAGTTCTTC
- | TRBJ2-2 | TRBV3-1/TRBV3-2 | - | CASSLPGGGTGELFF | TGTGCCAGCAGCCTCCCTGGAGGGGGCACCGGGGAGCTGTTTTTT
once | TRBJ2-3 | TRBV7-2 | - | CASSPGLITDTQYF | TGTGCCAGCAGTCCGGGACTCATCACAGATACGCAGTATTTT
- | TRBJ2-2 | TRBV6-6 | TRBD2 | CAIQRGGNTGELFF | TGTGCCATTCAGCGGGGGGGGAACACCGGGGAGCTGTTTTTT
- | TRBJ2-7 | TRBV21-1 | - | CASSPLAGGRDEQYF | TGTGCCAGCAGCCCCTTGGCGGGGGGACGTGACGAGCAGTACTTC
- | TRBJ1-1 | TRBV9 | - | CASSVELNTEAFF | TGTGCCAGCAGCGTAGAGCTGAACACTGAAGCTTTCTTT
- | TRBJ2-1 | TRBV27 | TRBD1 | CASSLGGQGSFDEQFF | TGTGCCAGCAGCCTCGGGGGACAGGGGTCGTTTGATGAGCAGTTCTTC
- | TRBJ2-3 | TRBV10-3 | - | CAISEGQGGTDTQYF | TGTGCCATCAGCGAAGGGCAGGGAGGCACAGATACGCAGTATTTT
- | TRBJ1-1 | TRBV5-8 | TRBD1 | CASRLDRGVNTEAFF | TGTGCCAGCAGATTGGACAGGGGGGTGAACACTGAAGCTTTCTTT
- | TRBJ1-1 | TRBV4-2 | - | CASSPGDENTEAFF | TGTGCCAGCAGTCCAGGGGACGAGAACACTGAAGCTTTCTTT
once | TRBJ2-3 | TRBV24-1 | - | CATSVVASKTQYF | TGTGCCACCAGTGTGGTCGCTTCAAAAACGCAGTATTTT
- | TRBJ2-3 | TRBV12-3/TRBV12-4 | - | CASSFADTQYF | TGTGCCAGCAGTTTCGCGGATACGCAGTATTTT
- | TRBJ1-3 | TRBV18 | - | CASSPRTSGNTIYF | TGTGCCAGCTCACCACGGACCTCTGGAAACACCATATATTTT
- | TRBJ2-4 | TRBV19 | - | CASSKRLDKNIQYF | TGTGCCAGTTCTAAAAGGCTGGACAAAAACATTCAGTACTTC
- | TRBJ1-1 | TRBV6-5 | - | CASSGGANTEAFF | TGTGCCAGCAGCGGGGGCGCGAACACTGAAGCTTTCTTT
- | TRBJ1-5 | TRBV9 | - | CASSVGLNQQNQPQHF | TGTGCCAGCAGCGTAGGTCTGAACCAGCAGAATCAGCCCCAGCATTTT